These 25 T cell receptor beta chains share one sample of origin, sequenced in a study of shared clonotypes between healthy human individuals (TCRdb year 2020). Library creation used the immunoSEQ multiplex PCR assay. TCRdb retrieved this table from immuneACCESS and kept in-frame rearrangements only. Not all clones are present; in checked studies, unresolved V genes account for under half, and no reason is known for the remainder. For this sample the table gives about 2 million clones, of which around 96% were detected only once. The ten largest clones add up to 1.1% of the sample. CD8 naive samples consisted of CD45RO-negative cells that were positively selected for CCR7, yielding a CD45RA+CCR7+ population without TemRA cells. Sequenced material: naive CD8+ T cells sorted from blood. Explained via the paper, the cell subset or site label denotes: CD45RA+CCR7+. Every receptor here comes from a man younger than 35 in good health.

The CDR3 region has the DNA TGTGCCAGCACTAGCACAGATACGCAGTATTTT. This gives the protein CASTSTDTQYF. The V call is TRBV27, the J call TRBJ2-3; D ambiguous. The CDR3 has 11 amino acids. Germline V gives CDR1 MNHEY, CDR2 SMNVEV (reference sequence). V lost 7 bases to trimming and J lost 0 bases, with 2 bases between them.

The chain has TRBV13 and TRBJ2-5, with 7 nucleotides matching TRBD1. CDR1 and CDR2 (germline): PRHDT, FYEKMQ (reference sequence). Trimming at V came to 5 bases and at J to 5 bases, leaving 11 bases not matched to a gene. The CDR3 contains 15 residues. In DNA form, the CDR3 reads TGTGCCAGCAGCCCCAAAGACAGGGCCCGGGAGACCCAGTACTTC. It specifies CASSPKDRARETQYF.

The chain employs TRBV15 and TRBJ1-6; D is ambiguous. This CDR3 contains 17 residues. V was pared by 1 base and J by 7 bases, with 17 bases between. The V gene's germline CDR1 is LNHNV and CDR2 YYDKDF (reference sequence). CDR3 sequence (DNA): TGTGCCACCAGCAGAGGCTTTGTCGAGGACCTAAATTCACCCCTCCACTTT. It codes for CATSRGFVEDLNSPLHF.

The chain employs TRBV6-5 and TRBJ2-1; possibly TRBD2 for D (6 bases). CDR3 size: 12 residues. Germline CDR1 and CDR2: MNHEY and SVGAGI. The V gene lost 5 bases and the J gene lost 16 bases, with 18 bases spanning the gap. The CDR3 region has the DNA TGTGCCAGCAGTCCCGGACTAACTGGGCTTTTCTTC. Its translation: CASSPGLTGLFF.

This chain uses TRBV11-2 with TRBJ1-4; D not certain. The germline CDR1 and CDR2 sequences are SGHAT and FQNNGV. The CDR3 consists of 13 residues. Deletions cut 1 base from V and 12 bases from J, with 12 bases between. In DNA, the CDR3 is TGTGCCAGCAGCTTAGTCTCGGGTTCAGAACTGTTTTTT. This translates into CASSLVSGSELFF.

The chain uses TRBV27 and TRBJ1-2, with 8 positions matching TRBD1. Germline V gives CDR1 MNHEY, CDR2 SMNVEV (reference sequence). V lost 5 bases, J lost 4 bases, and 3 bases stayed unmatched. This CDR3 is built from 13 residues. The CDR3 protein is CASSEGQAYGYTF. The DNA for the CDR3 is TGTGCCAGCAGTGAGGGACAGGCCTATGGCTACACCTTC.

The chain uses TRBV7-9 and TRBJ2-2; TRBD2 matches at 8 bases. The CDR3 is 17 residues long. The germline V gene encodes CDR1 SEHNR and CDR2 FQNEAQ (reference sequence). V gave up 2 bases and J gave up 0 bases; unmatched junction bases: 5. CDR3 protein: CASSLFSSGSNTGELFF. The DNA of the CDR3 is TGTGCCAGCAGCTTATTTTCTAGCGGGTCGAACACCGGGGAGCTGTTTTTT.

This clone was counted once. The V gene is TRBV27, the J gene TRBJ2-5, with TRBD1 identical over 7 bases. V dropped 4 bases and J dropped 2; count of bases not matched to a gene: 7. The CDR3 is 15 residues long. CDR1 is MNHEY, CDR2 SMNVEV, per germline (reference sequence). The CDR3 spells CASSYRDSIQETQYF. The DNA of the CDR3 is TGTGCCAGCAGTTACCGGGACAGCATACAAGAGACCCAGTACTTC.

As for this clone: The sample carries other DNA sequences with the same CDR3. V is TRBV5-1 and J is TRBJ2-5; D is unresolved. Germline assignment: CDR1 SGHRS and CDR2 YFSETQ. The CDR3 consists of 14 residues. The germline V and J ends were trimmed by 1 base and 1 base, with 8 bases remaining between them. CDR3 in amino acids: CASSLYGSQETQYF. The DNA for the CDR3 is TGCGCCAGCAGCTTGTACGGATCCCAAGAGACCCAGTACTTC.

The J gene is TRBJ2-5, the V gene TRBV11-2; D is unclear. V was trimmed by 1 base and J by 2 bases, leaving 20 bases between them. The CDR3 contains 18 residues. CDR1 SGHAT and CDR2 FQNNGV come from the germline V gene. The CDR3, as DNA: TGTGCCAGCAGCTTAGCGCTCGATACGGGCCTTTTTCAAGAGACCCAGTACTTC. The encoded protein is CASSLALDTGLFQETQYF.

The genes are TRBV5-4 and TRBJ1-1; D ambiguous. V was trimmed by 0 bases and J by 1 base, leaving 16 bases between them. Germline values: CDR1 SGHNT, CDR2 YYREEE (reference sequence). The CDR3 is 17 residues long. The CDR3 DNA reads TGTGCCAGCAGCTTGGCCGCAGGTTACCTATCGAACACTGAAGCTTTCTTT. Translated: CASSLAAGYLSNTEAFF.

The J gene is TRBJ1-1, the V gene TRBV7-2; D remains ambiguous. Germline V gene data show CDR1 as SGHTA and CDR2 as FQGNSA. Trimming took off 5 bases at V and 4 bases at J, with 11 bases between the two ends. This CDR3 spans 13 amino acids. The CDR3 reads CASSIWTGTEAFF. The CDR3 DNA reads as TGTGCCAGCAGCATCTGGACCGGCACTGAAGCTTTCTTT. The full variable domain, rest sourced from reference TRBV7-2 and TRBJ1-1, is GAGVSQSPSNKVTEKGKDVELRCDPISGHTALYWYRQSLGQGLEFLIYFQGNSAPDKSGLPSDRFSAERTGGSVSTLTIQRTQQEDSAVYLCASSIWTGTEAFFGQGTRLTVV.

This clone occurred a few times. CDR3 DNA sequence: TGTGCCAGCAGCAAGGGTTACACTGAAGCTTTCTTT. As protein: CASSKGYTEAFF. This chain joins TRBV9 and TRBJ1-1, with D hard to call. This CDR3 is built from 12 residues. The V gene lost 4 bases and the J gene lost 3 bases, with 7 bases spanning the gap. CDR1 is SGDLS and CDR2 is YYNGEE in the germline V gene. Supplemented by reference TRBV9 and TRBJ1-1, the full variable domain reads DSGVTQTPKHLITATGQRVTLRCSPRSGDLSVYWYQQSLDQGLQFLIQYYNGEERAKGNILERFSAQQFPDLHSELNLSSLELGDSALYFCASSKGYTEAFFGQGTRLTVV.

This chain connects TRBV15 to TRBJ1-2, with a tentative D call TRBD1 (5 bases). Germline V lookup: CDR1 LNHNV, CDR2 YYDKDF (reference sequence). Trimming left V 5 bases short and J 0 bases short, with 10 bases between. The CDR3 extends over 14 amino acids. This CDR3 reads CATSLGGANYGYTF. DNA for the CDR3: TGTGCCACCAGCCTGGGGGGAGCTAACTATGGCTACACCTTC. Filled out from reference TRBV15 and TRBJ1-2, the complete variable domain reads DAMVIQNPRYQVTQFGKPVTLSCSQTLNHNVMYWYQQKSSQAPKLLFHYYDKDFNNEADTPDNFQSRRPNTSFCFLDIRSPGLGDTAMYLCATSLGGANYGYTFGSGTRLTVV.

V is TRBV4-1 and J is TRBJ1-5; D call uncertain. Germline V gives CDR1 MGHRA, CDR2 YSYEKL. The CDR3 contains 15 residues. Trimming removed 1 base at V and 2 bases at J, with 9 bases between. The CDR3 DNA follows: TGCGCCAGCAGCCAAGTGAAGGCAGGCAATCAGCCCCAGCATTTT. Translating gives CASSQVKAGNQPQHF.

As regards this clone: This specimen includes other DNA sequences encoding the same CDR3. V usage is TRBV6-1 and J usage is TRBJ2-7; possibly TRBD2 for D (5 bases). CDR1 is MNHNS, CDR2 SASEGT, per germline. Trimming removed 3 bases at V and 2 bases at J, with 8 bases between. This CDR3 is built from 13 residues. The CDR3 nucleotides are TGTGCCAGCAGTGACAGGACTCCCTACGAGCAGTACTTC. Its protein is CASSDRTPYEQYF.

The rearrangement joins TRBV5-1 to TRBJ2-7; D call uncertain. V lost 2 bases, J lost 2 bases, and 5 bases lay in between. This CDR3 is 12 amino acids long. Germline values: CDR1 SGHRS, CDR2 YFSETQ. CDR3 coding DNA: TGCGCCAGCAGCTTAATGCCCTACGAGCAGTACTTC. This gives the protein CASSLMPYEQYF.

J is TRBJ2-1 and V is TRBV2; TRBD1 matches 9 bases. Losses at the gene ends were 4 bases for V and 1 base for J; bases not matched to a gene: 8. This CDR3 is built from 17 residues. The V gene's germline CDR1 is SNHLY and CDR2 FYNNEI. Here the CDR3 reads CASSGTGTGRSYNEQFF. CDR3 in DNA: TGTGCCAGCAGTGGTACCGGGACAGGGAGATCCTACAATGAGCAGTTCTTC.

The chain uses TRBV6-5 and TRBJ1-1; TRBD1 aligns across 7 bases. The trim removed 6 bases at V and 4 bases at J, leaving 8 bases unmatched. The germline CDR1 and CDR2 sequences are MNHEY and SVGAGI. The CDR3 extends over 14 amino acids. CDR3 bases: TGTGCCAGCAGGGACTTGACAGGGATCACTGAAGCTTTCTTT. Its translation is CASRDLTGITEAFF.

This CDR3 is CASSFGGTYEQYF. The CDR3 nucleotides are TGTGCCAGCAGCTTCGGGGGTACTTACGAGCAGTACTTC. The V and J genes are TRBV13 and TRBJ2-7; a weak D match, TRBD2 (6 bases). The CDR3 has 13 residues. The germline V and J ends were trimmed by 3 bases and 4 bases, with 10 bases remaining between them. Germline V gene sequence: CDR1 PRHDT, CDR2 FYEKMQ (reference sequence).

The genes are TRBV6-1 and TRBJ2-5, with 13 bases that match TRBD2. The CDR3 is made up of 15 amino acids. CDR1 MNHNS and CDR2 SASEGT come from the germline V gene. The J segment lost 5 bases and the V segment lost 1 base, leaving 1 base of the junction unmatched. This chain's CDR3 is CASSEGGLAGETQYF. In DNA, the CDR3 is TGTGCCAGCAGTGAAGGGGGACTAGCGGGGGAGACCCAGTACTTC.

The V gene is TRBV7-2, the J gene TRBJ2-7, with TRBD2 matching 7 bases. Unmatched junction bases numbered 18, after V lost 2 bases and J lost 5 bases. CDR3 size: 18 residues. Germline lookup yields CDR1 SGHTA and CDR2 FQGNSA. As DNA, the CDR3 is TGTGCCAGCAGCTTAAAAGTCGGAGCGGGATATCGTCCCGACGAGCAGTACTTC. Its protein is CASSLKVGAGYRPDEQYF.

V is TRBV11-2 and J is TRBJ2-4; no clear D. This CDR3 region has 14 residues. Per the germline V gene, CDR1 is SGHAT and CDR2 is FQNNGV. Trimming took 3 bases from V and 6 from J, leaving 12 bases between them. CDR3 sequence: CASSFREHLNIQYF. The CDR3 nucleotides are TGTGCCAGCAGCTTTAGGGAACACTTAAACATTCAGTACTTC.

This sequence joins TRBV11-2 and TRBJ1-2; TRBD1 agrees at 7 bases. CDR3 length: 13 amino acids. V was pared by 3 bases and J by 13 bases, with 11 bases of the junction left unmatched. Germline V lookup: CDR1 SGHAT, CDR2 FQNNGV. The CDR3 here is CASSLPRQGRTTF. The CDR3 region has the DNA TGTGCCAGCAGCTTGCCTCGACAGGGAAGGACCACCTTC.

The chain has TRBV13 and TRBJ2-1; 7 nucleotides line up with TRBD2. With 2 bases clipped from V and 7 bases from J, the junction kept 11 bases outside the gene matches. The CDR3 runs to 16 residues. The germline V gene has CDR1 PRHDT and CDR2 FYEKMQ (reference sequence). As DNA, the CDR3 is TGTGCCAGCAGCTTAAAGGGTGCGGGAGTACTTAATGAGCAGTTCTTC. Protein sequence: CASSLKGAGVLNEQFF. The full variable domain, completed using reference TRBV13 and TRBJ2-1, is AAGVIQSPRHLIKEKRETATLKCYPIPRHDTVYWYQQGPGQDPQFLISFYEKMQSDKGSIPDRFSAQQFSDYHSELNMSSLELGDSALYFCASSLKGAGVLNEQFFGPGTRLTVL.